Following are 5 T cell receptor beta chains from one sample sequenced in a study of blood T cell repertoires in COVID-19. Generated by immunoSEQ multiplex PCR, the TCRdb table keeps only in-frame clones and is missing some. The table shows around 170,000 clones, with over 75% occurring only once. Sequencing was performed on peripheral blood. These receptors all come from a man aged 65 to 79 with active or convalescent COVID-19.

The chain couples TRBV10-3 to TRBJ1-6, with no clear D. Germline CDR1 is ENHRY and CDR2 is SYGVKD. V was cut by 4 bases and J by 8 bases, with 12 bases left in between. The CDR3 length is 14 residues. The CDR3 coding sequence is TGTGCCATCAGTGGGTCCCCTGGCTATTCACCCCTCCACTTT. Encoded protein: CAISGSPGYSPLHF.

The chain recombines TRBV2 with TRBJ1-2, with a weak D call TRBD1 (6 bases). The CDR3 loop spans 13 amino acids. With 5 bases removed from V and 8 bases from J, the gap between germline ends came to 15 bases. Germline CDR1 reads SNHLY; CDR2 reads FYNNEI. In DNA, the CDR3 is TGTGCCAGCAGTTCGAACAGGGAAGGCGGCTACACCTTC. Its protein product is CASSSNREGGYTF. The whole variable domain, remainder taken from reference TRBV2 and TRBJ1-2, is EPEVTQTPSHQVTQMGQEVILRCVPISNHLYFYWYRQILGQKVEFLVSFYNNEISEKSEIFDDQFSVERPDGSNFTLKIRSTKLEDSAMYFCASSSNREGGYTFGSGTRLTVV.

The chain joins TRBV10-2 to TRBJ1-1; tentatively, D is TRBD1 (5 bases). CDR3 length: 16 amino acids. Germline CDR1 and CDR2: WSHSY and SAAADI. V was clipped by 4 bases and J by 4 bases, with 19 bases between them. The CDR3: CASSASDGHQGTEAFF. The CDR3 coding sequence is TGCGCCAGCAGTGCATCCGACGGGCACCAGGGCACTGAAGCTTTCTTT.

V gene TRBV9 combines with J gene TRBJ2-1; 8 positions agree with TRBD2. This CDR3 contains 14 residues. V lost 2 bases to trimming and J lost 5 bases; unmatched junction nucleotides: 3. Germline CDR1 SGDLS, CDR2 YYNGEE. The CDR3: CASSVGLENNEQFF. The CDR3 DNA reads TGTGCCAGCAGCGTGGGACTAGAGAACAATGAGCAGTTCTTC.

The chain recombines TRBV5-6 with TRBJ1-2, with D unclear. CDR3 length: 13 residues. The V end lost 0 bases, the J end lost 2 bases, and 5 bases lay between the germline ends. Germline CDR1 SGHDT, CDR2 YYEEEE. The CDR3 nucleotides read TGTGCCAGCAGCTTGGAACGGAACTATGGCTACACCTTC. This codes for CASSLERNYGYTF.